Listed here are 5 T cell receptor beta chains from one sample, sequenced in a study of T cell responses to AZD1222 COVID-19 vaccine. The table came from immunoSEQ multiplex PCR; TCRdb's copy has only in-frame clones and leaves some out. The sample lists tens of thousands of clones; about 92% were seen once. The sample was peripheral blood, taken 28 days after the second AZD1222 dose. The receptor source for this set is an adult who received the AZD1222 COVID-19 vaccine.

This clone was observed a handful of times. J is TRBJ1-1 and V is TRBV7-6, with D perhaps matching TRBD1 (5 bases). The CDR3 contains 16 residues. V lost 5 bases and J lost 0, with 16 bases in between. Looked up from germline, CDR1 is SGHVS and CDR2 is FNYEAQ. The CDR3 nucleotides are TGTGCCAGCAGCGAAGGTGGGGGGGTCGTGAACACTGAAGCTTTCTTT. Translation: CASSEGGGVVNTEAFF.

The gene calls are TRBV5-5 and TRBJ1-1; D is perhaps TRBD1 (6 bases). The ends were cut back, 0 bases at V and 6 bases at J, with 18 bases in the middle. Per the germline V gene, CDR1 is SGHKS and CDR2 is YYEKEE (reference sequence). The CDR3 has 16 amino acids. CDR3: CASSLEPAGALSEAFF. The CDR3 DNA reads TGTGCCAGCAGCTTGGAACCCGCGGGGGCGCTTTCTGAAGCTTTCTTT.

In this sample, this clone turned up once. The CDR3 spells CAVLRRGANTEAFF. The DNA for the CDR3 is TGTGCCGTACTACGTCGTGGTGCGAACACTGAAGCTTTCTTT. The gene calls are TRBV28 and TRBJ1-1; no reliable D call. V was trimmed by 11 bases and J by 1 base, leaving 17 bases between them. Germline CDR1 MDHEN, CDR2 SYDVKM. The CDR3 sequence is 14 residues long.

The chain uses TRBV5-8 and TRBJ1-5; D remains unclear. The V end lost 0 bases, the J end lost 0 bases, and 10 bases lay between the germline ends. Germline V CDR1 and CDR2: SGHTS, YDEGEE. The CDR3 has 16 amino acids. CDR3 DNA: TGTGCCAGCAGCTTGGGCGGATCTTATAGCAATCAGCCCCAGCATTTT. This sequence encodes CASSLGGSYSNQPQHF.

The chain links TRBV7-9 to TRBJ1-1; D is possibly TRBD1 (5 bases). CDR3 size: 18 residues. Per germline, CDR1 SEHNR and CDR2 FQNEAQ (reference sequence). Trimming took off 0 bases at V and 0 bases at J, with 17 bases between the two ends. In nucleotides, the CDR3 is TGTGCCAGCAGCTTAGCGGGGGTTATAAAGAACCTGAACACTGAAGCTTTCTTT. This gives the protein CASSLAGVIKNLNTEAFF.